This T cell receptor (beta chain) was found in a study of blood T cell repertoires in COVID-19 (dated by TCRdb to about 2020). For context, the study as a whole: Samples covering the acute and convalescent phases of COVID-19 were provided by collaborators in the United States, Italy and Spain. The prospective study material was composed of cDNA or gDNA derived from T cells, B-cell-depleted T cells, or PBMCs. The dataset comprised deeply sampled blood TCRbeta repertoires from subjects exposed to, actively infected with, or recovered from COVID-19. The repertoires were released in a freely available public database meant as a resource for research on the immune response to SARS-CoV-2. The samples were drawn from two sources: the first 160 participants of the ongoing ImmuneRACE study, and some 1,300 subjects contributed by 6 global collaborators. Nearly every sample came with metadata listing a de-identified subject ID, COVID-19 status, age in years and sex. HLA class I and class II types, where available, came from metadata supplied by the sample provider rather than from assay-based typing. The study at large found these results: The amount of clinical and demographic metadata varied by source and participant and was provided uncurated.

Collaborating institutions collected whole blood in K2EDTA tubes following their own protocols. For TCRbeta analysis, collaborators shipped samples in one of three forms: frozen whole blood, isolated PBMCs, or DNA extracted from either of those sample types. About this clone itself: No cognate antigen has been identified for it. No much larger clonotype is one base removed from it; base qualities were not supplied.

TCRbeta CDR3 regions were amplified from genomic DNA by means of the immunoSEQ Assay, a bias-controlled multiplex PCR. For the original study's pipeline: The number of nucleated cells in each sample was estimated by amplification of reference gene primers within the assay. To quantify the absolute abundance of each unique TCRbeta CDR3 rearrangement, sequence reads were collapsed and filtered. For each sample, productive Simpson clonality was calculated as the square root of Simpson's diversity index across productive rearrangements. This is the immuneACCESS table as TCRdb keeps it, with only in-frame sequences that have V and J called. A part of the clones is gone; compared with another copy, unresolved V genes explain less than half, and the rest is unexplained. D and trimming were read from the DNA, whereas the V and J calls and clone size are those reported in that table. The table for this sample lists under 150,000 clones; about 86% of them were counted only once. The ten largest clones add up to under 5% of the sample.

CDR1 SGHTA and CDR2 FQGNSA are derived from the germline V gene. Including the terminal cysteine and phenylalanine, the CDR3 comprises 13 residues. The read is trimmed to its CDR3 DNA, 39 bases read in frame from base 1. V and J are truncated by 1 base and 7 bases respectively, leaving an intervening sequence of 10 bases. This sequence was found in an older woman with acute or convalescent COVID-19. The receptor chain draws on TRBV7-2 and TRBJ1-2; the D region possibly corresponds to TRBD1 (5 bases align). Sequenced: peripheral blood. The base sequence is TGTGCCAGCAGCTTAGGATTGCAGGGTGGCTACACCTTC. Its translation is CASSLGLQGGYTF.